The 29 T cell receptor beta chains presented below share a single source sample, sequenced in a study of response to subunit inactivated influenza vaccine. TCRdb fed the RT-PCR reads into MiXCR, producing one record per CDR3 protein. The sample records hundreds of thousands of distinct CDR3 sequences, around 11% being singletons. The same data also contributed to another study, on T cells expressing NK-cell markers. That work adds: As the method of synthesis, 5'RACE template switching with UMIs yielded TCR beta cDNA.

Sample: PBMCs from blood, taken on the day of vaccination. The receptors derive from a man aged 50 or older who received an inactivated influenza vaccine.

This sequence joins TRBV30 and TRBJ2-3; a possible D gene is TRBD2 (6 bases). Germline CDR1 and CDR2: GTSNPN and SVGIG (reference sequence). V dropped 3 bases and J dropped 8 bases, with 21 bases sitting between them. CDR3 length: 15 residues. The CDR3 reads CAWSWRGTEGGTQYF. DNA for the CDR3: TGTGCCTGGAGCTGGAGAGGGACGGAGGGAGGTACGCAGTATTTT.

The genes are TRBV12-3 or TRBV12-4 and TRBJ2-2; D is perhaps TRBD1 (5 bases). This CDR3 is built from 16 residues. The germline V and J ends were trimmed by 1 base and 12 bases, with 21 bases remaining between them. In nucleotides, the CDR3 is TGTGCCAGCAGTTTAGGGGGCTCCAACCCCCCGCGGCAGCTGTTTTTT. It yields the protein CASSLGGSNPPRQLFF.

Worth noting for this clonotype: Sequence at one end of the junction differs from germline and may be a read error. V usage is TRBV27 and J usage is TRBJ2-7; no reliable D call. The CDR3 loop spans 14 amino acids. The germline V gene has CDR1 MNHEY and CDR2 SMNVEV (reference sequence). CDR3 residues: CASSLSLQSYEQYF. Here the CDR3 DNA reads TGTGCCAGCAGTCTATCACTGCAATCCTACGAGCAGTACTTC.

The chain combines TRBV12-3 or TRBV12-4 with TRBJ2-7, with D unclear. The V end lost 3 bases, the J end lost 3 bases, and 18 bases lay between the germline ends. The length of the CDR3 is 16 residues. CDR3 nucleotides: TGTGCCAGCAGTTTTGGTAGCCCCCAGGCAAACTACGAGCAGTACTTC. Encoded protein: CASSFGSPQANYEQYF.

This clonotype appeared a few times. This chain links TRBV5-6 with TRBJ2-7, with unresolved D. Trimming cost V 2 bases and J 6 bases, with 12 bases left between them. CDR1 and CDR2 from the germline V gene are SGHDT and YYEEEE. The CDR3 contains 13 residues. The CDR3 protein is CASSFDIAREQYF. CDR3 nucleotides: TGTGCCAGCAGCTTCGACATAGCACGCGAGCAGTACTTC.

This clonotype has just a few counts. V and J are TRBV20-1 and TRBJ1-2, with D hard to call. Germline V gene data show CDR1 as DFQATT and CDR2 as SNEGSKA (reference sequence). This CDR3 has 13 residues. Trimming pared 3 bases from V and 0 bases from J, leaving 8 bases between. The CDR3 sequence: CSARRGPNYGYTF. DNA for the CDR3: TGCAGTGCTAGGAGAGGACCTAACTATGGCTACACCTTC.

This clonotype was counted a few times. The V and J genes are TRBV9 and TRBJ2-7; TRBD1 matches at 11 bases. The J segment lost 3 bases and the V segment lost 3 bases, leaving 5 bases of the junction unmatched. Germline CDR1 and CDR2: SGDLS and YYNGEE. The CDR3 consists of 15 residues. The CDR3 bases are TGTGCCAGCAGCGAAGGGACAGGGGGTGTCTACGAGCAGTACTTC. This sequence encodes CASSEGTGGVYEQYF.

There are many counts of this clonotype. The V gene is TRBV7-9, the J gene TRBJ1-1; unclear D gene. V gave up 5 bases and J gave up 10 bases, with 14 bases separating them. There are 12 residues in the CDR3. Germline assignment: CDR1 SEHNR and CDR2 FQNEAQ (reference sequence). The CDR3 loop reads CASSPNGEVAFF. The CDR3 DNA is TGTGCCAGCAGCCCCAACGGGGAAGTAGCTTTCTTT.

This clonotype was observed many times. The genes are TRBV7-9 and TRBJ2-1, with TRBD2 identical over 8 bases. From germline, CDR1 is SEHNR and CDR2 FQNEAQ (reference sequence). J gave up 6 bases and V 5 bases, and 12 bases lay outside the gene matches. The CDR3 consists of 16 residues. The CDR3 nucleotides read TGTGCCAGCAGCGAAGAACCGTATCTAGCGGGCAATGAGCAGTTCTTC. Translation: CASSEEPYLAGNEQFF.

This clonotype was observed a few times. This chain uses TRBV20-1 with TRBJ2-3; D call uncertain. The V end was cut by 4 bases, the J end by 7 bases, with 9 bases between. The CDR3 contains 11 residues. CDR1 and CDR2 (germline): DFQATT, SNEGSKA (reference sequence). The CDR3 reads CSAIPQYTQYF. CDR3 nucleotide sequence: TGCAGTGCTATCCCCCAGTATACGCAGTATTTT.

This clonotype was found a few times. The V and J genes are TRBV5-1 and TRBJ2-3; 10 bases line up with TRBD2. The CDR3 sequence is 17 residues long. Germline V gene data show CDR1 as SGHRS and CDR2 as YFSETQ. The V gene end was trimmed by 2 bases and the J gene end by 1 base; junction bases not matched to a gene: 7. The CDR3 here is CASSLSGGGPRTDTQYF. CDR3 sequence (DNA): TGCGCCAGCAGCTTAAGCGGGGGGGGACCTCGCACAGATACGCAGTATTTT. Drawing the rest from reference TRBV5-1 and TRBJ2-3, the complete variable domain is KAGVTQTPRYLIKTRGQQVTLSCSPISGHRSVSWYQQTPGQGLQFLFEYFSETQRNKGNFPGRFSGRQFSNSRSEMNVSTLELGDSALYLCASSLSGGGPRTDTQYFGPGTRLTVL.

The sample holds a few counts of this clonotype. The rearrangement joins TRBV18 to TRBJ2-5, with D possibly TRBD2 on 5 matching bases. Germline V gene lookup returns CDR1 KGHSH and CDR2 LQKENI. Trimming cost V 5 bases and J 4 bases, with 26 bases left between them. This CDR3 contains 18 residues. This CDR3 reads CASSSRVWARTGGETQYF. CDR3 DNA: TGTGCCAGCTCAAGCCGGGTGTGGGCCCGCACCGGAGGAGAGACCCAGTACTTC.

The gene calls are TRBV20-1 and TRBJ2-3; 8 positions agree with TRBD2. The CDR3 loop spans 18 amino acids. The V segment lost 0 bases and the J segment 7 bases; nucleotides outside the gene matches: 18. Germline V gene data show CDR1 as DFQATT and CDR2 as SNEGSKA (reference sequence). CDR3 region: CSAREPADRAGVRYTQYF. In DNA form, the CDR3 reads TGCAGTGCTAGAGAGCCCGCGGATCGAGCGGGAGTTCGTTATACGCAGTATTTT.

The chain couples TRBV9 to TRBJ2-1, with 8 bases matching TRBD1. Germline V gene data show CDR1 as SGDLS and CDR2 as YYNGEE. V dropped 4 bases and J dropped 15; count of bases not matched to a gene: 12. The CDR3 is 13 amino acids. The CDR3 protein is CASSPSGTGLTFF. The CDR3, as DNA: TGTGCCAGCAGCCCCTCCGGGACAGGTTTAACGTTCTTC. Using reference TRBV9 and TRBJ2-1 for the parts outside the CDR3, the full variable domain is DSGVTQTPKHLITATGQRVTLRCSPRSGDLSVYWYQQSLDQGLQFLIQYYNGEERAKGNILERFSAQQFPDLHSELNLSSLELGDSALYFCASSPSGTGLTFFGPGTRLTVL.

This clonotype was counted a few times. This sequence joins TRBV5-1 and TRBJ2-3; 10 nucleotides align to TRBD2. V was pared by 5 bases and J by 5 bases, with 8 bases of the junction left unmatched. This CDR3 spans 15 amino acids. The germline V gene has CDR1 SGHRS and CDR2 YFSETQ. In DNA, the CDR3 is TGCGCCAGCAGGGCAGCGGGGGGGCCTGGAGATACGCAGTATTTT. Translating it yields CASRAAGGPGDTQYF.

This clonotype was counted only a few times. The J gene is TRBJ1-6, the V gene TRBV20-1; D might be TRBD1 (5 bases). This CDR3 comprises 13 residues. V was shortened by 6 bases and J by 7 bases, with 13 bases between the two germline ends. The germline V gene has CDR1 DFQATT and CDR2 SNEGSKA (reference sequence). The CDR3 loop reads CSAPGGVNSPLHF. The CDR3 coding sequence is TGCAGTGCCCCCGGGGGGGTGAATTCACCCCTCCACTTT.

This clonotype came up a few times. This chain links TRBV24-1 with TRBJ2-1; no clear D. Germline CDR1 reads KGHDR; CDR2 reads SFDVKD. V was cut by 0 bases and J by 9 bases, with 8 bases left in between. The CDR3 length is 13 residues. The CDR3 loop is CATSDLIWGEQFF. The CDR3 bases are TGTGCCACCAGTGATTTGATCTGGGGTGAGCAGTTCTTC.

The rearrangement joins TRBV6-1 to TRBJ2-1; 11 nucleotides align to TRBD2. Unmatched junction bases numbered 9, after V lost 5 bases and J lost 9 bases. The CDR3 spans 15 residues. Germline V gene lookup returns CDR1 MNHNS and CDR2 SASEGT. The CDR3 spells CASSPALGLAGEQFF. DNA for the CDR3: TGTGCCAGCAGTCCAGCCCTTGGACTAGCGGGTGAGCAGTTCTTC.

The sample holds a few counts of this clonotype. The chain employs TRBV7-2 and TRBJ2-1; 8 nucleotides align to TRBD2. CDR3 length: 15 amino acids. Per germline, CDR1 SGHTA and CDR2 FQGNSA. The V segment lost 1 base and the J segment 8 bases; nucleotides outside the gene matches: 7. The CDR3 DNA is TGTGCCAGCAGCTTAGTGACGGGGGGGCCTGATGAGCAGTTCTTC. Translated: CASSLVTGGPDEQFF.

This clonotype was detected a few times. The CDR3: CASSQRGYEETQYF. In DNA, the CDR3 is TGTGCCAGCAGCCAGCGGGGTTACGAAGAGACCCAGTACTTC. This chain uses TRBV5-6 with TRBJ2-5; TRBD2 matches at 7 bases. V gave up 4 bases and J gave up 3 bases; unmatched junction bases: 6. This CDR3 has 14 residues. Germline V CDR1 and CDR2: SGHDT, YYEEEE. Full variable domain (missing parts from reference TRBV5-6 and TRBJ2-5): DAGVTQSPTHLIKTRGQQVTLRCSPKSGHDTVSWYQQALGQGPQFIFQYYEEEERQRGNFPDRFSGHQFPNYSSELNVNALLLGDSALYLCASSQRGYEETQYFGPGTRLLVL.

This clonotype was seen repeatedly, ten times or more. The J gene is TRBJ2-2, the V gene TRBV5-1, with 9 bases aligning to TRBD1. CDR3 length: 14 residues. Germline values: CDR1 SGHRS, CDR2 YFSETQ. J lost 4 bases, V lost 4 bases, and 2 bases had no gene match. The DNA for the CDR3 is TGCGCCAGCAGCGGGACAGGGTCCACCGGGGAGCTGTTTTTT. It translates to CASSGTGSTGELFF. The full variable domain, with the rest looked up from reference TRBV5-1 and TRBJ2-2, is KAGVTQTPRYLIKTRGQQVTLSCSPISGHRSVSWYQQTPGQGLQFLFEYFSETQRNKGNFPGRFSGRQFSNSRSEMNVSTLELGDSALYLCASSGTGSTGELFFGEGSRLTVL.

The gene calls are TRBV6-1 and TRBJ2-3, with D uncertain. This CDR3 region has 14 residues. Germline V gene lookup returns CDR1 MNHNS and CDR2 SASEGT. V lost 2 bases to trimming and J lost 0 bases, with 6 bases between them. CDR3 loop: CASSEHVSTDTQYF. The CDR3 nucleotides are TGTGCCAGCAGTGAACACGTGAGCACAGATACGCAGTATTTT.

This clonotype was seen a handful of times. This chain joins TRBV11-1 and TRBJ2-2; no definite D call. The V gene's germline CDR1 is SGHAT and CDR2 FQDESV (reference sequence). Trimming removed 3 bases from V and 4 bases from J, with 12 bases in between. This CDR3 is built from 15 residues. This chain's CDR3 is CASSLSVAATGELFF. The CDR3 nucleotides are TGTGCCAGCAGCTTGTCCGTAGCTGCCACCGGGGAGCTGTTTTTT.

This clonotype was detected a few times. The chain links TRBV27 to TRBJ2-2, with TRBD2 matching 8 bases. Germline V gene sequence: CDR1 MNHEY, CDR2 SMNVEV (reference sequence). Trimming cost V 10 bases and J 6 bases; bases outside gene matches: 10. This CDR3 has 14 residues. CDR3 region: CAIPGLVISGELFF. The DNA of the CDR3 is TGTGCCATTCCGGGACTAGTGATTTCCGGGGAGCTGTTTTTT.

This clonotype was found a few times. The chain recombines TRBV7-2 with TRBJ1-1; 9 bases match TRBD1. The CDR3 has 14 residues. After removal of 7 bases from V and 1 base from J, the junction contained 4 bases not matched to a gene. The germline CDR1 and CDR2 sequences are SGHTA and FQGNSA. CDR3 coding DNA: TGTGCCAGCACCGGGACAGGGTGGAACACTGAAGCTTTCTTT. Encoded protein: CASTGTGWNTEAFF.

The DNA for the CDR3 is TGTGCCAGCAACCCCGGGGACCAAGAGACCCAGTACTTC. It yields the protein CASNPGDQETQYF. The chain links TRBV6-1 to TRBJ2-5; possibly TRBD2 for D (5 bases). The CDR3 covers 13 residues. Germline-derived CDR1 and CDR2 are MNHNS and SASEGT. V lost 7 bases to trimming and J lost 0 bases, with 9 bases between them.

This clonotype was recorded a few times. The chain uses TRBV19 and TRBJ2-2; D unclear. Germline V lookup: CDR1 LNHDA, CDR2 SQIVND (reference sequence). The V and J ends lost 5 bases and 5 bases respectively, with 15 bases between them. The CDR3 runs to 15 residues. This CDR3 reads CASSPRVINTGELFF. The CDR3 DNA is TGTGCCAGTAGTCCAAGGGTTATCAATACCGGGGAGCTGTTTTTT.

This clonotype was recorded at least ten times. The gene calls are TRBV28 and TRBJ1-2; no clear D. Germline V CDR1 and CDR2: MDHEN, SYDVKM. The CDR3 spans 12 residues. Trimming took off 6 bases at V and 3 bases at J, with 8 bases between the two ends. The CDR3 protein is CASSPRDYGYTF. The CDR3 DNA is TGTGCCAGCAGCCCCCGGGACTATGGCTACACCTTC.

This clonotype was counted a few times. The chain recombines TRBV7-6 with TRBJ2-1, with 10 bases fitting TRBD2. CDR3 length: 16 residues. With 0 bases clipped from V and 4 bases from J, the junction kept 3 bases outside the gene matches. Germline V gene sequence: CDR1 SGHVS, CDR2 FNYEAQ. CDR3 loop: CASSLAVLAGYNEQFF. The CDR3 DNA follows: TGTGCCAGCAGCTTAGCGGTACTAGCGGGATACAATGAGCAGTTCTTC.